This T cell receptor (beta chain) was documented in a study of T cell changes during pregnancy in multiple sclerosis. Sequenced by immunoSEQ multiplex PCR; TCRdb stores in-frame clones only, minus some. The sample has 30,000 to 35,000 clones, nearly 90% seen once; the top ten hold about 0.58%. Germline trimming cut 4 bases from V and 5 bases from J; bases unmatched to any gene: 11. Germline V gives CDR1 SGHKS, CDR2 YYEKEE (reference sequence). The CDR3 runs to 16 residues. The V call is TRBV5-5, the J call TRBJ2-5; 10 nucleotides align to TRBD2. This TCR came from a female donor in good health, enrolled as a control in a pregnancy study. Sequenced here: CD4+ T cells from peripheral blood mononuclear cells, sampled in the third trimester of pregnancy. CDR3 in DNA: TGTGCCAGCAGCCCCCGTGCTAGCGGGGGCATGGAGACCCAGTACTTC. Its protein product is CASSPRASGGMETQYF.